In its sample, the clone carrying this T cell receptor beta chain was seen once. Per the study methods: Amplification of reference gene primers was used by the study to estimate nucleated cell counts. TCRdb keeps only in-frame clones here, not all; method: immunoSEQ multiplex PCR. V and J calls and clone size are copied from that table; D and trimming were computed from the DNA. The sample holds tens of thousands of clones, 80% to 90% seen once. These data are taken from a study of blood T cell repertoires in COVID-19. On the study more broadly: Sites in the United States, Italy and Spain provided acute and convalescent COVID-19 samples.

V lost 4 bases and J lost 1, with 11 bases in between. Germline V gene sequence: CDR1 SNHLY, CDR2 FYNNEI. The CDR3 spans 15 residues. Participant ages covered roughly 18 to 89 years across 24 US areas. Participant-given clinical history determined each cohort assignment. The rearrangement links TRBV2 to TRBJ1-3; no reliable D call. The specimen sequenced was PBMCs or T cells enriched from blood (not recorded which). The receptor was isolated from a woman in her forties or fifties with acute COVID-19. The CDR3 is CASSAVEASGNTIYF. The CDR3 region has the DNA TGTGCCAGCAGTGCGGTTGAGGCGTCTGGAAACACCATATATTTT.